This T cell receptor beta chain appears in the sequencing data of a study of graft-versus-host responses after intestinal transplantation. The CDR3 has 15 amino acids. Trimming cost V 2 bases and J 0 bases, with 10 bases left between them. CDR1 is SEHNR, CDR2 FQNEAQ, per germline (reference sequence). Method: immunoSEQ multiplex PCR; TCRdb's copy keeps in-frame clones and lacks some. The sample has about 54,000 clones; about 89% are singletons. This TCR derives from a human patient who received an intestinal transplant, so some T cells may come from the graft donor. This specimen consisted of PBMCs, obtained 650 to 690 days after intestinal transplant. The rearrangement links TRBV7-9 to TRBJ1-1; D ambiguous. CDR3 DNA: TGTGCCAGCAGCTTATCGTTGCCTATGAACACTGAAGCTTTCTTT. Its protein is CASSLSLPMNTEAFF.